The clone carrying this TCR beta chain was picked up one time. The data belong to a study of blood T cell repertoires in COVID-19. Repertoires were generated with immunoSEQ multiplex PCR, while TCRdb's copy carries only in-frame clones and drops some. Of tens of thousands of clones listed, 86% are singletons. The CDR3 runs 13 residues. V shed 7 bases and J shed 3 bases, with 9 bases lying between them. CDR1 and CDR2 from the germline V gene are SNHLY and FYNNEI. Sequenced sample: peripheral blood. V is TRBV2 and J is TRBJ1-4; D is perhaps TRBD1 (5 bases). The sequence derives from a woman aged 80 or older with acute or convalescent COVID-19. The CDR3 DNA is TGTGCCAGCACCAGGGTAGCTAATGAAAAACTGTTTTTT. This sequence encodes CASTRVANEKLFF.